Below are 28 T cell receptor beta chains sequenced from a single sample in a study of OX40 agonist ivuxolimab in advanced cancers. Profiling relied on immunoSEQ multiplex PCR, and the TCRdb table lists in-frame clones only, not all of them. The data show roughly 81,000 clones, with about 94% seen just once and approximately 11% held by the top ten. The input for sequencing was CD4+ or CD8+ T cells sorted from blood, taken in a trial of the OX40 agonist ivuxolimab. The receptors stem from an adult with an advanced solid tumor such as melanoma, head and neck, liver or kidney cancer.

The chain links TRBV11-3 to TRBJ2-7; the D is unclear. The germline V and J ends were trimmed by 1 base and 4 bases, with 11 bases remaining between them. The CDR3 spans 14 residues. Germline values: CDR1 SGHNT, CDR2 YENEEA. CDR3 DNA sequence: TGTGCCAGCAGCTTAGCCCTAGGTTATTACGAGCAGTACTTC. As protein: CASSLALGYYEQYF.

This chain uses TRBV4-2 with TRBJ1-2, with 7 bases matching TRBD1. Germline-derived CDR1 and CDR2 are LGHNA and YNFKEQ. This CDR3 is built from 17 residues. V shed 4 bases and J 2 bases; nucleotides not matched to a gene: 13. The CDR3 DNA reads as TGTGCCAGCAGCCCCACGGGAGCAGGACAGGCCAACTATGGCTACACCTTC. It specifies CASSPTGAGQANYGYTF.

This chain joins TRBV7-2 and TRBJ2-5, with 11 bases that match TRBD2. The CDR3 length is 15 residues. CDR1 is SGHTA and CDR2 is FQGNSA in the germline V gene. V was pared by 3 bases and J by 1 base, with 1 base of the junction left unmatched. CDR3 DNA sequence: TGTGCCAGCAGCTTTACTAGCGGGAGCCAAGAGACCCAGTACTTC. Amino acids: CASSFTSGSQETQYF.

The rearrangement uses TRBV27 and TRBJ2-1; D uncertain. V dropped 3 bases and J dropped 7 bases, with 13 bases sitting between them. The CDR3 contains 14 residues. CDR1 and CDR2 from the germline V gene are MNHEY and SMNVEV (reference sequence). This CDR3 reads CASSLATVGNEQFF. The CDR3 bases are TGTGCCAGCAGTTTGGCCACTGTAGGGAATGAGCAGTTCTTC.

Here the CDR3 DNA reads TGTGCCAGCAGTTTAGGTCAAGCACCTACTAGCACAGATACGCAGTATTTT. Its protein product is CASSLGQAPTSTDTQYF. The chain links TRBV27 to TRBJ2-3; no clear D gene. CDR1 is MNHEY and CDR2 is SMNVEV in the germline V gene (reference sequence). The CDR3 is made up of 17 amino acids. Between the trimmed V and J ends, which lost 2 bases and 0 bases, there was a span of 15 bases.

The chain uses TRBV21-1 and TRBJ2-1. TRBV21-1 is given as a pseudogene. The CDR3 loop spans 16 amino acids. DNA of the CDR3: TGTGCCAGCAGCTGGGAACACTCGAACTCCTACAATGAGCAGTTCTTC. As protein: CASSWEHSNSYNEQFF.

The gene calls are TRBV4-3 and TRBJ2-1; D perhaps matches TRBD1 (6 bases). This CDR3 is built from 16 residues. Germline CDR1 reads LGHNA; CDR2 reads YSLEER. Trimming removed 0 bases from V and 4 bases from J, with 13 bases in between. The CDR3 is CASSQDWATGYNEQFF. The CDR3 nucleotides are TGCGCCAGCAGCCAAGATTGGGCTACAGGGTACAATGAGCAGTTCTTC.

This chain joins TRBV7-6 and TRBJ2-7; 8 positions agree with TRBD1. This CDR3 is 16 amino acids long. Germline V gene lookup returns CDR1 SGHVS and CDR2 FNYEAQ. Trimming took 1 base from V and 3 from J; bases not matched to a gene: 8. Here the CDR3 reads CASSLGAGTGRYEQYF. The CDR3 coding sequence is TGTGCCAGCAGCTTAGGAGCCGGGACAGGTCGCTACGAGCAGTACTTC.

The rearrangement links TRBV15 to TRBJ1-4; D remains ambiguous. Trimming removed 1 base at V and 5 bases at J, with 11 bases between. The CDR3 has 15 amino acids. Per germline, CDR1 LNHNV and CDR2 YYDKDF (reference sequence). The CDR3 sequence: CATSRVRGNNEKLFF. As DNA, the CDR3 is TGTGCCACCAGCAGAGTCAGAGGAAACAATGAAAAACTGTTTTTT.

The rearrangement uses TRBV6-1 and TRBJ1-1, with 9 bases lining up with TRBD1. Per the germline V gene, CDR1 is MNHNS and CDR2 is SASEGT. The CDR3 loop spans 15 amino acids. The ends lost 10 bases at V and 4 bases at J; junction bases unmatched: 13. The CDR3 sequence: CANHYTGGIGTEAFF. The CDR3 DNA follows: TGTGCCAACCACTACACAGGGGGCATCGGCACTGAAGCTTTCTTT.

Concerning this clone itself: One end of the junction varies from germline; a read error may be responsible. The chain has TRBV7-9 and TRBJ1-1; D unclear. Per the germline V gene, CDR1 is SEHNR and CDR2 is FQNEAQ (reference sequence). The CDR3 spans 12 residues. This CDR3 is CASSSPGRLTLF. In DNA form, the CDR3 reads TGTGCCAGCAGCTCTCCCGGACGCTTGACCCTATTT.

The chain combines TRBV6-1 with TRBJ1-5; D uncertain. Germline values: CDR1 MNHNS, CDR2 SASEGT. The CDR3 sequence is 15 residues long. V lost 2 bases, J lost 4 bases, and 12 bases lay in between. In nucleotides, the CDR3 is TGTGCCAGCAGTGAAAGCGGCCAGGTTAATCAGCCCCAGCATTTT. Protein: CASSESGQVNQPQHF.

This clone was picked up one time. For the CDR3, the DNA is TGTGCCAGCAGCTTATTAGTAGCGGGAGGTGGGACCGGGGAGCTGTTTTTT. It specifies CASSLLVAGGGTGELFF. This sequence joins TRBV7-6 and TRBJ2-2; 10 nucleotides align to TRBD2. Germline CDR1 SGHVS, CDR2 FNYEAQ. J lost 5 bases, V lost 2 bases, and 8 bases had no gene match. This CDR3 has 17 amino acids.

The rearrangement links TRBV28 to TRBJ1-1; D may be TRBD1 (5 bases). Germline V lookup: CDR1 MDHEN, CDR2 SYDVKM. V was clipped by 3 bases and J by 3 bases, with 14 bases between them. The CDR3 contains 15 residues. The CDR3 spells CASSFFQGLHTEAFF. The CDR3 DNA sequence: TGTGCCAGCAGTTTTTTTCAGGGACTCCACACTGAAGCTTTCTTT.

V gene TRBV7-2 combines with J gene TRBJ1-1; no firm D call. The CDR3 has 15 amino acids. Germline CDR1 reads SGHTA; CDR2 reads FQGNSA. Deletions cut 4 bases from V and 2 bases from J, with 14 bases between. This chain's CDR3 is CASSSVGRLNTEAFF. In nucleotides, the CDR3 is TGTGCCAGCAGCTCGGTAGGCAGGCTTAACACTGAAGCTTTCTTT.

V is TRBV9 and J is TRBJ1-2; 11 bases line up with TRBD1. The V and J ends lost 3 bases and 6 bases, in that order; junction bases with no gene match: 13. Germline CDR1 and CDR2: SGDLS and YYNGEE. The CDR3 is 17 residues long. CDR3 in amino acids: CASSARGGQGEDDGYTF. The CDR3 DNA sequence: TGTGCCAGCAGCGCGAGAGGGGGACAGGGGGAAGATGATGGCTACACCTTC.

The genes are TRBV6-1 and TRBJ1-5; the D is unclear. Germline lookup yields CDR1 MNHNS and CDR2 SASEGT. Between the trimmed V and J ends, which lost 2 bases and 4 bases, there was a span of 15 bases. The CDR3 contains 16 residues. The CDR3 region has the DNA TGTGCCAGCAGTGAAAAATCGGGCAGCCGTAATCAGCCCCAGCATTTT. This codes for CASSEKSGSRNQPQHF.

The rearrangement links TRBV11-1 to TRBJ2-1; no clear D gene. CDR1 is SGHAT and CDR2 is FQDESV in the germline V gene (reference sequence). V lost 2 bases and J lost 6, with 5 bases in between. CDR3 size: 12 residues. The CDR3 DNA is TGTGCCAGCAGCTTAATAGCCAATGAGCAGTTCTTC. The encoded protein is CASSLIANEQFF.

This clone was recorded once. The rearrangement uses TRBV6-6 and TRBJ2-4; D unclear. CDR3 size: 16 residues. V shed 4 bases and J shed 0 bases, with 13 bases lying between them. Germline lookup yields CDR1 MNHNY and CDR2 SVGAGI (reference sequence). CDR3 sequence reads: CASSSGATIAKNIQYF. The CDR3 region has the DNA TGTGCCAGCAGTTCTGGAGCCACCATAGCCAAAAACATTCAGTACTTC.

V usage is TRBV27 and J usage is TRBJ2-7, with D maybe TRBD2 (6 bases). Germline loops: CDR1 MNHEY, CDR2 SMNVEV (reference sequence). The CDR3 contains 14 residues. V lost 4 bases and J lost 4, with 14 bases in between. The CDR3 sequence: CASSSYLGLYEQYF. CDR3 sequence (DNA): TGTGCCAGCAGTTCATATCTGGGACTTTACGAGCAGTACTTC.

This chain connects TRBV2 to TRBJ2-3; unclear D gene. Germline V gives CDR1 SNHLY, CDR2 FYNNEI. CDR3 length: 13 amino acids. The germline V and J ends were trimmed by 3 bases and 6 bases, with 10 bases remaining between them. CDR3 DNA sequence: TGTGCCAGCAGTGACTCAGGATGGGATACGCAGTATTTT. Its protein product is CASSDSGWDTQYF.

This chain connects TRBV13 to TRBJ2-2; D remains unclear. The CDR3 runs to 16 residues. The ends were cut back, 1 base at V and 3 bases at J, with 12 bases in the middle. CDR1 is PRHDT, CDR2 FYEKMQ, per germline (reference sequence). CDR3 amino acids: CASSLAGREYTGELFF. DNA of the CDR3: TGTGCCAGCAGCTTAGCTGGGCGCGAGTACACCGGGGAGCTGTTTTTT.

The chain uses TRBV7-6 and TRBJ2-7; 9 bases fit TRBD2. The CDR3 is made up of 20 amino acids. V trimming: 2 bases; J trimming: 2 bases; junction bases outside the gene matches: 19. The germline gives CDR1 SGHVS, CDR2 FNYEAQ. The CDR3 loop reads CASSLSLEDNFSGSPYEQYF. CDR3 bases: TGTGCCAGCAGCTTATCCCTGGAGGACAACTTTAGCGGGAGTCCCTACGAGCAGTACTTC.

The chain carries TRBV14 and TRBJ2-7, with D perhaps matching TRBD2 (6 bases). Looked up from germline, CDR1 is SGHDN and CDR2 is FVKESK. The V and J ends lost 7 bases and 0 bases respectively, with 13 bases between them. The CDR3 extends over 14 amino acids. The CDR3 region is CASTLGRSSYEQYF. The CDR3 nucleotides read TGTGCCAGCACCTTGGGGAGGAGCTCCTACGAGCAGTACTTC. The whole variable domain, remainder taken from reference TRBV14 and TRBJ2-7, is EAGVTQFPSHSVIEKGQTVTLRCDPISGHDNLYWYRRVMGKEIKFLLHFVKESKQDESGMPNNRFLAERTGGTYSTLKVQPAELEDSGVYFCASTLGRSSYEQYFGPGTRLTVT.

The chain employs TRBV13 and TRBJ1-2; 9 bases line up with TRBD1. This CDR3 contains 14 residues. From germline, CDR1 is PRHDT and CDR2 FYEKMQ (reference sequence). The V and J ends lost 4 bases and 8 bases, in that order; junction bases with no gene match: 8. CDR3 region: CASSSGTGFGGYTF. The CDR3, as DNA: TGTGCCAGCAGCTCCGGGACAGGGTTTGGAGGCTACACCTTC. Variable domain in full (rest from reference TRBV13 and TRBJ1-2): AAGVIQSPRHLIKEKRETATLKCYPIPRHDTVYWYQQGPGQDPQFLISFYEKMQSDKGSIPDRFSAQQFSDYHSELNMSSLELGDSALYFCASSSGTGFGGYTFGSGTRLTVV.

The V and J genes are TRBV2 and TRBJ1-5, with TRBD1 matching over 11 bases. The germline CDR1 and CDR2 sequences are SNHLY and FYNNEI. V lost 4 bases and J lost 2; bases outside the gene matches: 4. The CDR3 spans 16 residues. CDR3 protein: CASSGGTGGRNQPQHF. The CDR3 nucleotides read TGTGCCAGCAGTGGGGGGACAGGGGGTCGCAATCAGCCCCAGCATTTT.

V is TRBV4-3 and J is TRBJ2-3; D might be TRBD2 (5 bases). V lost 0 bases and J lost 0, with 7 bases in between. This CDR3 comprises 15 residues. CDR1 is LGHNA, CDR2 YSLEER, per germline. The CDR3 nucleotides are TGCGCCAGCAGCCAAGAGGAGCGGAGCACAGATACGCAGTATTTT. Its translation is CASSQEERSTDTQYF.

V and J are TRBV7-6 and TRBJ1-1, with 10 bases aligning to TRBD1. V lost 0 bases and J lost 3; bases outside the gene matches: 7. Germline lookup yields CDR1 SGHVS and CDR2 FNYEAQ. This CDR3 comprises 17 residues. This CDR3 reads CASSLAFDRGLHTEAFF. CDR3 bases: TGTGCCAGCAGCTTAGCGTTTGACAGGGGGCTGCACACTGAAGCTTTCTTT.